The next 25 T cell receptor beta chains were all read from a single sample in a study of tumor and adjacent non-tumor tissue in lung cancer. TCRbeta libraries were built with three rounds of nested PCR, modified from ARM-PCR. TCRdb passed the multiplex PCR reads through MiXCR, listing each CDR3 protein once. The sample shows about 67,000 distinct CDR3 sequences, under 80% of them seen only once. No cell sorting was done before RNA was extracted from the tissue. More than 3 cm separated this lung sample from the edge of the tumor. Source material: distant non-tumor lung tissue. These receptors all come from a man in his fifties or sixties with non-small cell lung cancer.

J is TRBJ2-3 and V is TRBV28, with TRBD2 matching over 10 bases. CDR1 and CDR2 from the germline V gene are MDHEN and SYDVKM. V gave up 5 bases and J gave up 11 bases; unmatched junction bases: 16. The CDR3 length is 16 residues. CDR3 DNA sequence: TGTGCCAGCAGTCCAGAACTAGCGGGAAGTACAGATGTGCAGTATTTT. Residues: CASSPELAGSTDVQYF. The whole variable domain, remainder taken from reference TRBV28 and TRBJ2-3, is DVKVTQSSRYLVKRTGEKVFLECVQDMDHENMFWYRQDPGLGLRLIYFSYDVKMKEKGDIPEGYSVSREKKERFSLILESASTNQTSMYLCASSPELAGSTDVQYFGPGTRLTVL.

The chain carries TRBV20-1 and TRBJ2-1, with a tentative D call TRBD2 (6 bases). From germline, CDR1 is DFQATT and CDR2 SNEGSKA (reference sequence). The CDR3 consists of 16 residues. V was shortened by 2 bases and J by 4 bases, with 18 bases between the two germline ends. The chain's CDR3 is CSARKMAPGVYNEQFF. CDR3 nucleotide sequence: TGCAGTGCTAGAAAGATGGCCCCGGGGGTTTACAATGAGCAGTTCTTC.

The chain has TRBV5-1 and TRBJ2-2; D gene unclear. V lost 5 bases and J lost 0, with 11 bases in between. The CDR3 is 15 residues long. Germline V lookup: CDR1 SGHRS, CDR2 YFSETQ. The DNA for the CDR3 is TGCGCCAGCAGTCCTGGAAACCCGAACACCGGGGAGCTGTTTTTT. Protein: CASSPGNPNTGELFF.

The chain uses TRBV4-2 and TRBJ2-7; the match to TRBD1 covers 8 bases. V dropped 0 bases and J dropped 8; count of bases not matched to a gene: 12. This CDR3 has 16 amino acids. Germline CDR1 LGHNA, CDR2 YNFKEQ. CDR3 sequence: CASSQEGAGGGHKQYF. DNA for the CDR3: TGTGCCAGCAGCCAAGAAGGTGCAGGGGGCGGTCACAAGCAGTACTTC.

Details on this clonotype: At one end, the junction sequence differs from germline, possibly due to a read error. The V call is TRBV6-5, the J call TRBJ1-2; D perhaps matches TRBD1 (5 bases). The CDR3 is 14 amino acids. Germline CDR1 MNHEY, CDR2 SVGAGI. This CDR3 is CTSMRGEANYGYTF. As DNA, the CDR3 is TGTACCAGTATGCGGGGGGAGGCTAACTATGGCTACACCTTC.

In its sample, this clonotype was seen once. Mismatch with germline at one junction end may stem from a read error. The DNA for the CDR3 is TGTGCCAGCAGCTTAGGGACTAGCAGACTCACATATACGCAGAATTTT. It codes for CASSLGTSRLTYTQNF. The rearrangement joins TRBV5-4 to TRBJ2-3, with TRBD2 matching over 9 bases. This CDR3 is 16 amino acids long. CDR1 SGHNT and CDR2 YYREEE come from the germline V gene (reference sequence).

Of note for this clonotype: One end of the junction does not line up with germline, which may come from a read error. The chain combines TRBV4-1 with TRBJ2-3; D call uncertain. Per the germline V gene, CDR1 is MGHRA and CDR2 is YSYEKL. The CDR3 extends over 14 amino acids. CDR3 nucleotide sequence: TGCGCTAGGAGCCAAGAGATGCCCGCAGATACGCAGTTTTTT. It yields the protein CARSQEMPADTQFF.

This clonotype was detected many times. The V gene is TRBV29-1, the J gene TRBJ2-1; 9 bases fit TRBD2. CDR3 length: 14 residues. Germline V gene lookup returns CDR1 SQVTM and CDR2 ANQGSEA. The junction had 11 bases not matched to a gene; V was cut back by 6 bases and J by 8 bases. This CDR3 reads CSVDRREGPDEQFF. CDR3 in DNA: TGCAGCGTCGATCGGCGGGAGGGCCCGGATGAGCAGTTCTTC.

This clonotype was recorded only once. The final CDR3 position lacks the conserved phenylalanine or tryptophan, pointing to a likely read error. No DNA is shown, since the ends of the CDR3 on it are uncertain; the CDR3 is the one TCRdb lists. The J gene is TRBJ1-3, the V gene TRBV29-1; the table calls TRBD1, which could not be checked here. CDR1 is SQVTM, CDR2 ANQGSEA, per germline. The CDR3 sequence runs 18 residues, both termini included. This chain's CDR3 is CSGSTGTEGTLAGNTMYL.

The chain is built from TRBV29-1 and TRBJ2-4; 7 positions match TRBD1. Germline CDR1 SQVTM, CDR2 ANQGSEA. The junction had 14 bases not matched to a gene; V was cut back by 0 bases and J by 15 bases. The CDR3 spans 14 residues. The DNA of the CDR3 is TGCAGCGTTGAAGATGTGACAGGGAAAAACATCGGGTACTTC. It is translated as CSVEDVTGKNIGYF.

This clonotype was detected only once. Germline and junction disagree at one end, which may indicate a read error. The chain couples TRBV5-1 to TRBJ2-1, with a weak D call TRBD2 (6 bases). This CDR3 spans 13 amino acids. CDR1 SGHRS and CDR2 YFSETQ come from the germline V gene. CDR3 nucleotides: TGCGCCAGCCGGCGGGACGACTACCATGAGCAGTTCTTC. Encoded protein: CASRRDDYHEQFF.

This clonotype was counted a few times. A read error may be the cause here, since a much bigger clone is one base away. The rearrangement joins TRBV6-4 to TRBJ2-1; a possible D gene is TRBD1 (5 bases). The CDR3 has 13 amino acids. V was cut by 2 bases and J by 13 bases, with 15 bases left in between. Germline V gene sequence: CDR1 MRHNA, CDR2 SNTAGT. CDR3: CASSDATDGHQFF. In nucleotides, the CDR3 is TGTGCCAGCAGTGACGCCACTGACGGACATCAGTTCTTC.

Details on this clonotype: A junction end diverges from the germline sequence, so it may reflect a read error. The V and J genes are TRBV6-5 and TRBJ1-6; possibly TRBD1 for D (5 bases). The CDR3 is made up of 17 amino acids. Germline lookup yields CDR1 MNHEY and CDR2 SVGAGI. CDR3 coding DNA: TGTGCCAGCAGCACTGGGACTTTGAGTTCCTATAATCCACCCCTCCACTTT. It specifies CASSTGTLSSYNPPLHF.

V and J are TRBV19 and TRBJ2-1, with a weak D call TRBD2 (5 bases). This CDR3 is built from 18 residues. CDR1 LNHDA and CDR2 SQIVND come from the germline V gene (reference sequence). Between the trimmed V and J ends, which lost 8 bases and 2 bases, there was a span of 25 bases. The CDR3 region has the DNA TGTGCCAGTCGGCCCTCTAGCACCCCGGCGAGTGCCTACAATGAGCAGTTCTTC. Encoded protein: CASRPSSTPASAYNEQFF.

Regarding this clonotype: The missing conserved phenylalanine or tryptophan at the end of this CDR3 makes a read error likely. The J gene is TRBJ2-1, the V gene TRBV12-3 or TRBV12-4; D possibly corresponds to TRBD2 (5 bases). The V end lost 6 bases, the J end lost 2 bases, and 14 bases lay between the germline ends. CDR3 length: 15 residues. The CDR3 sequence: CASSQTNGPYNEQFL. The CDR3, as DNA: TGTGCCAGCAGCCAGACTAACGGACCCTACAATGAGCAGTTCTTA.

As regards this clonotype: The conserved closing phenylalanine or tryptophan is absent in this CDR3, likely reflecting a read error. The chain carries TRBV6-5 and TRBJ1-1, with no clear D. CDR3 size: 14 residues. Germline V lookup: CDR1 MNHEY, CDR2 SVGAGI. V was cut by 4 bases and J by 11 bases, with 20 bases left in between. The CDR3 is CASSSLQSSLLAFS. CDR3 in DNA: TGTGCCAGCAGTTCCTTACAGTCCTCGCTGTTGGCTTTCTCT.

The V gene is TRBV6-1, the J gene TRBJ2-3; possible D gene TRBD2, 5 bases. V gave up 0 bases and J gave up 6 bases, with 13 bases separating them. The CDR3 contains 15 residues. Per germline, CDR1 MNHNS and CDR2 SASEGT. CDR3 bases: TGTGCCAGCAGTGAAGCTAGAGGGATGGCCGATACGCAGTATTTT. Protein sequence: CASSEARGMADTQYF.

This chain connects TRBV10-3 to TRBJ2-7; 9 bases are a match to TRBD1. The junction had 11 bases not matched to a gene; V was cut back by 5 bases and J by 9 bases. This CDR3 is 14 amino acids long. Germline V gene data show CDR1 as ENHRY and CDR2 as SYGVKD. CDR3 sequence: CAISNKTGGSRQYF. The CDR3 nucleotides read TGTGCCATCAGTAACAAGACAGGGGGATCCCGGCAGTACTTC.

This chain links TRBV6-4 with TRBJ1-1; a weak D match, TRBD1 (5 bases). The germline V and J ends were trimmed by 7 bases and 7 bases, with 19 bases remaining between them. The V gene's germline CDR1 is MRHNA and CDR2 SNTAGT. This CDR3 contains 14 residues. The CDR3 loop reads CASMGQGVGDEAFF. The DNA of the CDR3 is TGTGCCAGCATGGGCCAAGGGGTCGGGGATGAAGCTTTCTTT.

As to this clonotype: At one end the junction does not follow the germline gene, possibly because of a read error. The chain combines TRBV29-1 with TRBJ2-3; TRBD2 matches 7 bases. Germline V gene sequence: CDR1 SQVTM, CDR2 ANQGSEA. This CDR3 spans 13 amino acids. This CDR3 is CSVEAGGTDMQYF. DNA for the CDR3: TGCAGCGTTGAAGCGGGAGGTACAGATATGCAGTATTTT.

The rearrangement uses TRBV2 and TRBJ2-1; maybe TRBD2 (5 bases). Germline V lookup: CDR1 SNHLY, CDR2 FYNNEI. This CDR3 has 12 amino acids. CDR3 in DNA: TGTGTCAGAGGAGGTGTACACAATGAGCAGTTCTTC. Translating it yields CVRGGVHNEQFF.

This clonotype has a handful of counts. At one end, the junction sequence differs from germline, possibly due to a read error. This chain joins TRBV7-8 and TRBJ1-3; no clear D. Germline V gene data show CDR1 as SGHVS and CDR2 as FQNEAQ. The CDR3 has 17 residues. The CDR3 here is CVSSLAPSLLSGNTIYF. CDR3 sequence (DNA): TGTGTCAGCAGCTTAGCCCCCAGCCTTCTCTCTGGAAACACCATATATTTT.

The CDR3 region has the DNA TGTGCCAGCAGGGATAGTAATTCATATTCACCCCTCCACTTT. As protein: CASRDSNSYSPLHF. The chain couples TRBV13 to TRBJ1-6; no definite D call. This CDR3 contains 14 residues. The germline V and J ends were trimmed by 6 bases and 8 bases, with 14 bases remaining between them. Per the germline V gene, CDR1 is PRHDT and CDR2 is FYEKMQ (reference sequence).

This clonotype is a singleton in its sample. This is likely a read error, given that the CDR3 carries no conserved phenylalanine or tryptophan at its end. The V gene is TRBV29-1, the J gene TRBJ2-3; D is ambiguous. This CDR3 is 13 amino acids long. Between the trimmed V and J ends, which lost 6 bases and 6 bases, there was a span of 16 bases. Germline V gives CDR1 SQVTM, CDR2 ANQGSEA. CDR3 region: CSVYGVGLDTQYL. The CDR3 DNA follows: TGCAGCGTATACGGAGTGGGCTTGGATACGCAGTATCTT.

The chain carries TRBV12-3 or TRBV12-4 and TRBJ2-7, with D possibly matching TRBD2 (5 bases). The length of the CDR3 is 14 residues. Here the CDR3 reads CATSFLGSSYEQYF. CDR3 nucleotides: TGTGCTACCAGTTTTCTTGGGAGCTCATACGAGCAGTACTTC.